This is a list of T cell receptor beta chains from one sample in a study of early T cells in non-severe SARS-CoV-2 infection. TCRdb processed the 5' RACE reads anew with MiXCR; each CDR3 protein has one entry. The sample carries roughly 28,000 distinct CDR3 sequences, 4.4% recorded once. Input material: whole blood. The receptor source for this set is an adult who was a healthcare worker with PCR-confirmed SARS-CoV-2 infection or an uninfected control (not recorded which). The CDR3 runs from the conserved cysteine through the conserved F or W. A D gene is named only where the DNA matches it firmly. Clone size is given as how often the clone was seen (once, few, many) or a class if it is expanded.

abundance	v_gene	d_gene	len	j_gene	CDR3aa	CDR3nt
many	TRBV6-2/TRBV6-3	-	15	TRBJ2-4	CASSYRQLAKNIQYF	TGTGCCAGCAGTTATCGACAGTTAGCCAAAAACATTCAGTACTTC
few	TRBV28	TRBD2	18	TRBJ2-1	CASSSLGTSGRQYNEQFF	TGTGCCAGCAGTTCACTTGGGACTAGCGGGAGACAATACAATGAGCAGTTCTTC
many	TRBV6-2/TRBV6-3	TRBD2	16	TRBJ2-1	CASSHAGEGAYNEQFF	TGTGCCAGCTCGCATGCGGGGGAAGGTGCCTACAATGAGCAGTTCTTC
few	TRBV5-5	-	14	TRBJ2-5	CASSRGRGQETQYF	TGTGCCAGCAGCCGAGGTAGGGGACAAGAGACCCAGTACTTC
many	TRBV20-1	-	13	TRBJ1-2	CRASEAPSYGYTF	TGCAGAGCTAGCGAGGCTCCGAGCTATGGCTACACCTTC
many	TRBV6-2/TRBV6-3	TRBD2	17	TRBJ2-1	CASSYSPASGVYNEQFF	TGTGCCAGCAGTTATTCCCCTGCTAGCGGGGTCTACAATGAGCAGTTCTTC
few	TRBV29-1	TRBD2	13	TRBJ2-1	CSVASGGHNEQFF	TGCAGCGTTGCTAGCGGGGGCCACAATGAGCAGTTCTTC
many	TRBV27	TRBD1	16	TRBJ1-4	CASSRNPGTGYEKLFF	TGTGCCAGCAGTCGAAATCCCGGGACAGGGTACGAAAAACTGTTTTTT
many	TRBV7-2	-	15	TRBJ2-1	CASSLDVGVYNEQFF	TGTGCCAGCAGCTTAGACGTCGGCGTCTACAATGAGCAGTTCTTC
many	TRBV21-1	-	14	TRBJ1-2	CASSLVWGYYGYTF	TGTGCCAGCAGTTTGGTGTGGGGCTACTATGGCTACACCTTC
many	TRBV4-2	-	18	TRBJ2-6	CASSHSIQGLPGANVLTF	TGTGCCAGCAGCCATTCGATCCAGGGACTGCCTGGGGCCAACGTCCTGACTTTC